Listed below are T cell receptor beta chains from one sample, sequenced in a study of CD4 T cells in relation to SARS-CoV-2 and coronaviruses. The antigens for these receptors are not known. TCRdb's copy holds only in-frame clones and misses some; the assay was immunoSEQ multiplex PCR. The sample carries tens of thousands of clones, over 60% recorded once. Sequencing used CD4+ T cells from PBMCs, cultured in vitro. The receptors were gathered from a human donor in good health. The CDR3 runs from the conserved cysteine through the conserved F or W. D genes are given only for firm matches.

>.|TRBJ2-7|TRBV7-8
CASSPQTWPSSYEQYF
>.|TRBJ1-1|TRBV5-1
CASSLNGANTEAFF
>TRBD2|TRBJ2-5|TRBV25-1
CASSAGLAGGQETQYF
>.|TRBJ2-1|TRBV18
CASSPPGAFYEQFF
>.|TRBJ1-4|TRBV30
CAWSVQEKLFF
>.|TRBJ1-5|TRBV6-2/TRBV6-3
CASSLRGEQPQHF
>TRBD2|TRBJ2-1|TRBV7-3
CASSSGLAGGNEQFF
>TRBD2|TRBJ2-5|TRBV18
CASSPQAGKQETQYF
>.|TRBJ1-1|TRBV6-5
CASSPQGGGTEAFF
>.|TRBJ1-3|TRBV6-6
CASSPGTIGNTIYF
>.|TRBJ1-6|TRBV10-3
CAIRPSGRDSPLHF
>.|TRBJ1-3|TRBV27
CASSSFRTPGNTIYF
>.|TRBJ1-1|TRBV6-6
CAAGGGNTEAFF
>TRBD2|TRBJ2-5|TRBV6-2/TRBV6-3
CASSYPFWASGLIQETQYF
>TRBD1|TRBJ1-6|TRBV19
CASSIQGAASPLHF
>TRBD1|TRBJ2-1|TRBV5-6
CASSSLTGTGDYNEQFF
>TRBD1|TRBJ1-5|TRBV11-2
CASSLERGPGQPQHF
>.|TRBJ2-2|TRBV4-2
CASSQGAANTGELFF